Following are 14 T cell receptor beta chains from one sample sequenced in a study of T cell repertoires in aging, cancer and after chemotherapy. Multiplex touch-down PCR with TRB-A/B primers amplified rearranged V-D-J TRB sequences. TCRdb re-called the multiplex PCR reads with MiXCR, one entry per CDR3 protein. Of roughly 12,000 distinct CDR3 sequences detected, 35% to 45% appear once; the ten largest clones hold 5% to 7.5%. The template was genomic DNA from peripheral blood, not RNA. Sequenced: blood. Receptors were obtained from a human donor in good health. The donor label of this sample is uncertain.

This chain joins TRBV13 and TRBJ2-7; D gene uncertain. The CDR3 contains 15 residues. Germline values: CDR1 PRHDT, CDR2 FYEKMQ (reference sequence). Trimming stripped 0 bases from V and 6 bases from J, with 15 bases between. The CDR3 nucleotides read TGTGCCAGCAGCTTAGGCCTCGCTAAAAACTCCGAGCAGTACTTC. Amino acid sequence: CASSLGLAKNSEQYF.

V usage is TRBV6-1 and J usage is TRBJ1-4; 7 bases line up with TRBD1. With V trimmed by 6 bases and J by 2 bases, 3 bases remained unmatched. The CDR3 spans 14 residues. Germline CDR1 is MNHNS and CDR2 is SASEGT. CDR3: CASREGATNEKLFF. The CDR3 DNA reads as TGTGCCAGCAGGGAGGGGGCGACTAATGAAAAACTGTTTTTT.

The chain joins TRBV30 to TRBJ2-2, with D possibly matching TRBD2 (5 bases). Looked up from germline, CDR1 is GTSNPN and CDR2 is SVGIG (reference sequence). The germline V and J ends were trimmed by 6 bases and 0 bases, with 14 bases remaining between them. The CDR3 totals 15 residues. The CDR3 DNA sequence: TGTGCCTGCCCCGGAGGTCCTACGAACACCGGGGAGCTGTTTTTT. Encoded protein: CACPGGPTNTGELFF.

This clonotype occurred a few times. The chain combines TRBV18 with TRBJ1-1, with D perhaps matching TRBD1 (6 bases). V was pared by 2 bases and J by 3 bases, with 10 bases between. This CDR3 contains 14 residues. Looked up from germline, CDR1 is KGHSH and CDR2 is LQKENI. Here the CDR3 reads CASSPGGGHTEAFF. Written as DNA, the CDR3 is TGTGCCAGCTCACCAGGGGGCGGACACACTGAAGCTTTCTTT.

The rearrangement links TRBV19 to TRBJ2-3; 8 bases are shared with TRBD1. The CDR3 extends over 15 amino acids. Germline assignment: CDR1 LNHDA and CDR2 SQIVND (reference sequence). V was clipped by 7 bases and J by 7 bases; unmatched bases: 13. The CDR3 loop is CASTPGQGVSNTQYF. The CDR3, as DNA: TGTGCCAGTACCCCTGGACAGGGAGTTTCAAATACGCAGTATTTT.

This clonotype was picked up a small number of times. The rearrangement uses TRBV10-3 and TRBJ2-2; tentative D call: TRBD2 (6 bases). The germline V gene encodes CDR1 ENHRY and CDR2 SYGVKD. Trimming took 2 bases from V and 7 from J, leaving 20 bases between them. This CDR3 has 17 residues. The CDR3 protein is CAISEIRENLNIGELFF. The CDR3 coding sequence is TGTGCCATCAGTGAGATCCGGGAGAACCTTAATATCGGGGAGCTGTTTTTT.

The chain carries TRBV12-3 or TRBV12-4 and TRBJ1-3; D unresolved. The CDR3 is 16 residues long. Trimming removed 3 bases from V and 4 bases from J, with 16 bases in between. The CDR3 coding sequence is TGTGCCAGCAGTTTTGGATCGGGAAGTCTCGGAAACACCATATATTTT. This encodes CASSFGSGSLGNTIYF.

By sample share, this clonotype is medium-sized. CDR3 in DNA: TGCAGCCATCGCGGTAGGGGGGCTGATGAGCAGTTCTTC. Translated: CSHRGRGADEQFF. The chain combines TRBV29-1 with TRBJ2-1; TRBD1 or TRBD2 may be the D gene (6 bases each). CDR3 size: 13 residues. The V end was cut by 8 bases, the J end by 8 bases, with 19 bases between. Germline assignment: CDR1 SQVTM and CDR2 ANQGSEA.

This chain connects TRBV11-3 to TRBJ1-5; D is undetermined. This CDR3 has 12 amino acids. V gave up 5 bases and J gave up 6 bases, with 8 bases separating them. Germline V lookup: CDR1 SGHNT, CDR2 YENEEA. DNA of the CDR3: TGTGCCAGCAGCGACGGGATTCAGCCCCAGCATTTT. Its translation is CASSDGIQPQHF. The full variable domain, with the rest looked up from reference TRBV11-3 and TRBJ1-5, is EAGVVQSPRYKIIEKKQPVAFWCNPISGHNTLYWYLQNLGQGPELLIRYENEEAVDDSQLPKDRFSAERLKGVDSTLKIQPAELGDSAVYLCASSDGIQPQHFGDGTRLSIL.

A remark on this clonotype: This may be a read error: a much more frequent sequence differs by one nucleotide. V usage is TRBV30 and J usage is TRBJ2-2, with TRBD1 matching over 7 bases. CDR3 length equals 15 residues. Germline V lookup: CDR1 GTSNPN, CDR2 SVGIG (reference sequence). With 0 bases clipped from V and 9 bases from J, the junction kept 10 bases outside the gene matches. Written as DNA, the CDR3 is TGTGCCTGGAGTGTAGGGGGCGAGGAGGCCTGGGAGCTGTTTTTT. As protein: CAWSVGGEEAWELFF.

The chain employs TRBV6-2 or TRBV6-3 and TRBJ2-3; D is undetermined. V lost 5 bases and J 0 bases, leaving 9 bases between the germline ends. This CDR3 contains 14 residues. Germline V gene lookup returns CDR1 MNHEY and CDR2 SVGEGT. The CDR3 protein is CASSNPGSTDTQYF. CDR3 coding DNA: TGTGCCAGCAGTAACCCCGGGAGCACAGATACGCAGTATTTT.

There are a few counts of this clonotype. This chain joins TRBV19 and TRBJ1-1; D gene unclear. V was shortened by 0 bases and J by 4 bases, with 12 bases between the two germline ends. The CDR3 length is 15 residues. Per germline, CDR1 LNHDA and CDR2 SQIVND (reference sequence). DNA for the CDR3: TGTGCCAGTAGTATAGAGGGCAGATGGGGCACTGAAGCTTTCTTT. It is translated as CASSIEGRWGTEAFF.

The rearrangement uses TRBV5-1 and TRBJ2-7; no reliable D call. V was shortened by 1 base and J by 1 base, with 9 bases between the two germline ends. CDR1 is SGHRS, CDR2 YFSETQ, per germline. The CDR3 is 14 residues long. CDR3 protein: CASSLRAVSYEQYF. For the CDR3, the DNA is TGCGCCAGCAGCTTGAGGGCGGTTTCCTACGAGCAGTACTTC.

This sequence joins TRBV27 and TRBJ2-3, with 14 bases aligning to TRBD2. The germline V gene encodes CDR1 MNHEY and CDR2 SMNVEV (reference sequence). Germline trimming cut 6 bases from V and 4 bases from J; bases unmatched to any gene: 6. The CDR3 is 16 residues long. The CDR3 is CASSLGLAGVPDTQYF. CDR3 nucleotide sequence: TGTGCCAGCAGCTTGGGACTAGCGGGAGTTCCAGATACGCAGTATTTT.